This entry lists 29 T cell receptor beta chains sequenced from one sample in a study of T cell repertoires in aging, cancer and after chemotherapy. Multiplex touch-down PCR with TRB-A/B primers amplified rearranged V-D-J TRB sequences. MiXCR, applied by TCRdb to the multiplex PCR reads, yields one record per CDR3 protein. The data show about 5,200 distinct CDR3 sequences, over 25% seen once. The template was genomic DNA from peripheral blood, not RNA. Input material: blood. The receptors were sampled from a human donor in good health.

This clonotype is a singleton in its sample. A read error is possible here, since a much larger clone lies one base away. The chain couples TRBV5-6 to TRBJ2-3, with D hard to call. Per the germline V gene, CDR1 is SGHDT and CDR2 is YYEEEE. The CDR3 has 15 residues. CDR3 DNA: TGTGCCAGAAGCTTGGGTAAAGGTAGCACAGATACGCAGTATTTT. This encodes CARSLGKGSTDTQYF.

This clonotype rates as medium-sized. This sequence joins TRBV19 and TRBJ1-2, with TRBD1 matching over 11 bases. The V and J ends lost 4 bases and 2 bases, in that order; junction bases with no gene match: 3. This CDR3 has 15 amino acids. The germline V gene encodes CDR1 LNHDA and CDR2 SQIVND (reference sequence). Here the CDR3 DNA reads TGTGCCAGTAGTACCGGGACAGGGGGGAACTATGGCTACACCTTC. It translates to CASSTGTGGNYGYTF. The full variable domain, completed using reference TRBV19 and TRBJ1-2, is DGGITQSPKYLFRKEGQNVTLSCEQNLNHDAMYWYRQDPGQGLRLIYYSQIVNDFQKGDIAEGYSVSREKKESFPLTVTSAQKNPTAFYLCASSTGTGGNYGYTFGSGTRLTVV.

With respect to this clonotype: Because it lacks the conserved phenylalanine or tryptophan at the end, this CDR3 is likely a read error. V usage is TRBV12-3 or TRBV12-4 and J usage is TRBJ1-3; TRBD1 is a possible D gene (5 bases). The CDR3 spans 14 residues. Trimming cost V 5 bases and J 1 base, with 9 bases left between them. The chain's CDR3 is CASSGTQSGNTIYY. CDR3 bases: TGTGCCAGCAGTGGGACTCAATCTGGAAACACCATATATTAT.

There are a few counts of this clonotype. The V call is TRBV15, the J call TRBJ2-7; 9 bases are shared with TRBD2. Trimming removed 2 bases from V and 0 bases from J; junction bases left unmatched: 8. Germline loops: CDR1 LNHNV, CDR2 YYDKDF (reference sequence). This CDR3 comprises 17 residues. This chain's CDR3 is CATSRTVTSGHSYEQYF. For the CDR3, the DNA is TGTGCCACCAGCAGAACTGTTACTAGCGGGCACTCCTACGAGCAGTACTTC.

This clonotype was counted a few times. This chain uses TRBV27 with TRBJ2-1; D is possibly TRBD2 (5 bases). The V end lost 8 bases, the J end lost 5 bases, and 16 bases lay between the germline ends. The CDR3 contains 14 residues. The germline V gene has CDR1 MNHEY and CDR2 SMNVEV (reference sequence). DNA of the CDR3: TGTGCCAGCCGCTCGGACTGGGATAACAATGAGCAGTTCTTC. This translates into CASRSDWDNNEQFF.

By share of the sample, this clonotype is medium-sized. The rearrangement uses TRBV30 and TRBJ2-5; the D call may be TRBD1 or TRBD2 (5 bases each). The CDR3 has 15 residues. Per germline, CDR1 GTSNPN and CDR2 SVGIG (reference sequence). V was clipped by 7 bases and J by 5 bases, with 23 bases between them. The CDR3 here is CASGTARVIRETQYF. The DNA of the CDR3 is TGTGCCTCTGGGACCGCTAGAGTGATCCGGGAGACCCAGTACTTC.

The chain employs TRBV18 and TRBJ2-1; 13 nucleotides match TRBD2. In germline, CDR1 is KGHSH, CDR2 LQKENI. Germline trimming cut 0 bases from V and 5 bases from J; bases unmatched to any gene: 4. The CDR3 covers 17 residues. The CDR3 sequence is CASSPPKGTSGNNEQFF. The CDR3 coding sequence is TGTGCCAGCTCACCACCAAAAGGGACTAGCGGGAACAATGAGCAGTTCTTC.

This clonotype was counted only a few times. The chain uses TRBV6-6 and TRBJ2-7; TRBD2 is a possible D gene (6 bases). This CDR3 spans 11 amino acids. V was shortened by 8 bases and J by 6 bases, with 11 bases between the two germline ends. The germline V gene encodes CDR1 MNHNY and CDR2 SVGAGI (reference sequence). The CDR3 spells CASLREFEQYF. The CDR3 region has the DNA TGTGCCAGCCTACGGGAGTTCGAGCAGTACTTC.

This clonotype is medium-sized (0.01 to 0.1%) by share. The V and J genes are TRBV19 and TRBJ2-1; 10 bases match TRBD2. Germline V gene lookup returns CDR1 LNHDA and CDR2 SQIVND (reference sequence). With 5 bases clipped from V and 9 bases from J, the junction kept 4 bases outside the gene matches. The CDR3 has 13 amino acids. CDR3 sequence: CASSGTSVIEQFF. The CDR3 region has the DNA TGTGCCAGTAGTGGGACTAGCGTCATTGAGCAGTTCTTC.

This chain joins TRBV30 and TRBJ1-2; 9 bases match TRBD1. Germline V gene data show CDR1 as GTSNPN and CDR2 as SVGIG (reference sequence). V dropped 3 bases and J dropped 2; count of bases not matched to a gene: 4. This CDR3 spans 14 amino acids. The CDR3 DNA follows: TGTGCCTGGAGCACTGGGACAGGGAACTATGGCTACACCTTC. Encoded protein: CAWSTGTGNYGYTF.

A note on this clonotype: This may be a read error, as it is one base from a much larger clone. The genes are TRBV27 and TRBJ2-7; TRBD1 aligns across 8 bases. The CDR3 spans 15 residues. Germline lookup yields CDR1 MNHEY and CDR2 SMNVEV (reference sequence). CDR3 DNA: TGTGACAGCAGTTCCCCGGACAGGGCTGCCTACGAGCAGTACTTC. Residues: CDSSSPDRAAYEQYF.

This chain uses TRBV18 with TRBJ1-5; D is undetermined. This CDR3 has 13 residues. V was trimmed by 3 bases and J by 1 base, leaving 4 bases between them. Germline loops: CDR1 KGHSH, CDR2 LQKENI. The CDR3 sequence: CASSPGSNQPQHF. The DNA of the CDR3 is TGTGCCAGCTCACCCGGGAGCAATCAGCCCCAGCATTTT.

The chain has TRBV6-1 and TRBJ1-2; no definite D call. CDR3 length: 12 amino acids. Germline CDR1 and CDR2: MNHNS and SASEGT. V lost 1 base, J lost 8 bases, and 8 bases lay in between. The CDR3 sequence: CASSEGAAGYTF. The CDR3 DNA follows: TGTGCCAGCAGTGAAGGGGCAGCGGGCTACACCTTC.

There are a few counts of this clonotype. CDR3 in amino acids: CASQGFGESYNSPLHF. The CDR3 DNA is TGTGCCAGCCAAGGCTTCGGAGAGTCTTATAATTCACCCCTCCACTTT. The rearrangement links TRBV27 to TRBJ1-6, with no clear D. The CDR3 sequence is 16 residues long. The germline V gene encodes CDR1 MNHEY and CDR2 SMNVEV (reference sequence). Deletions cut 8 bases from V and 4 bases from J, with 18 bases between.

This clonotype came up a few times. The chain has TRBV6-1 and TRBJ2-7; D gene uncertain. Germline V gives CDR1 MNHNS, CDR2 SASEGT. CDR3 length: 12 amino acids. V dropped 3 bases and J dropped 3 bases, with 6 bases sitting between them. In DNA, the CDR3 is TGTGCCAGCAGTGACTCTTACTACGAGCAGTACTTC. It yields the protein CASSDSYYEQYF.

This chain links TRBV6-2 or TRBV6-3 with TRBJ2-7; D gene ambiguous. This CDR3 region has 14 residues. Per germline, CDR1 MNHEY and CDR2 SVGEGT. V lost 2 bases and J 0 bases, leaving 8 bases between the germline ends. The CDR3 DNA reads as TGTGCCAGCAGTTACGTCTCGGACTCCTACGAGCAGTACTTC. As protein: CASSYVSDSYEQYF.

This clonotype is large in the sample. J is TRBJ2-7 and V is TRBV29-1, with TRBD1 matching 8 bases. J lost 9 bases, V lost 3 bases, and 10 bases had no gene match. CDR1 and CDR2 (germline): SQVTM, ANQGSEA. The length of the CDR3 is 13 residues. CDR3 sequence: CSVDDRGGRWQYF. CDR3 in DNA: TGCAGCGTTGACGACAGGGGAGGACGGTGGCAGTACTTC.

The rearrangement joins TRBV4-1 to TRBJ1-2; D perhaps matches TRBD1 (5 bases). The CDR3 is 13 residues long. CDR1 is MGHRA, CDR2 YSYEKL, per germline. V was shortened by 1 base and J by 8 bases, with 11 bases between the two germline ends. The CDR3 DNA reads as TGCGCCAGCAGCCAAGTATCGGGGGTGGGCTACACCTTC. This translates into CASSQVSGVGYTF.

This clonotype appeared a few times. This sequence joins TRBV19 and TRBJ1-5, with 8 bases that match TRBD1. The junction had 3 bases not matched to a gene; V was cut back by 2 bases and J by 3 bases. The CDR3 length is 15 residues. In germline, CDR1 is LNHDA, CDR2 SQIVND (reference sequence). CDR3 region: CASSITGGSNQPQHF. CDR3 coding DNA: TGTGCCAGTAGTATAACAGGGGGTTCCAATCAGCCCCAGCATTTT.

V usage is TRBV30 and J usage is TRBJ1-4, with D uncertain. The CDR3 totals 11 residues. CDR1 and CDR2 from the germline V gene are GTSNPN and SVGIG (reference sequence). V dropped 0 bases and J dropped 14 bases, with 10 bases sitting between them. CDR3 DNA: TGTGCCTGGAGTGTACCGGGCAGGCTGTTTTTT. Translation: CAWSVPGRLFF.

In this sample, this clonotype is medium-sized (0.01 to 0.1%). The chain is built from TRBV19 and TRBJ1-6, with D possibly being TRBD1 (6 bases). Germline assignment: CDR1 LNHDA and CDR2 SQIVND (reference sequence). This CDR3 is 15 amino acids long. V was clipped by 4 bases and J by 9 bases, with 16 bases between them. The CDR3 spells CASSSGQGLFSPLHF. For the CDR3, the DNA is TGTGCCAGTAGTAGTGGGCAGGGGCTGTTTTCACCCCTCCACTTT.

Judged by abundance, this clonotype is medium-sized. The chain carries TRBV6-2 or TRBV6-3 and TRBJ2-3; 9 nucleotides align to TRBD2. Looked up from germline, CDR1 is MNHEY and CDR2 is SVGEGT. CDR3 length: 16 amino acids. Unmatched junction bases numbered 6, after V lost 5 bases and J lost 0 bases. This chain's CDR3 is CASSHRLAASTDTQYF. Here the CDR3 DNA reads TGTGCCAGCAGTCACCGACTAGCGGCTAGCACAGATACGCAGTATTTT.

In nucleotides, the CDR3 is TGTGCCAGCACTAGAAGTATTTTCCGGGGACAGGGCGTGGGTGAAAAACTGTTTTTT. This gives the protein CASTRSIFRGQGVGEKLFF. This chain links TRBV6-1 with TRBJ1-4; TRBD1 matches at 9 bases. Trimming removed 7 bases from V and 7 bases from J; junction bases left unmatched: 22. The germline gives CDR1 MNHNS, CDR2 SASEGT. The CDR3 runs 19 residues.

This clonotype has a handful of counts. The chain has TRBV6-1 and TRBJ1-6, with D possibly TRBD1 on 5 matching bases. Germline V lookup: CDR1 MNHNS, CDR2 SASEGT. This CDR3 has 16 residues. Trimming took off 6 bases at V and 0 bases at J, with 12 bases between the two ends. CDR3 amino acids: CASRTDSGSYNSPLHF. CDR3 coding DNA: TGTGCCAGCAGAACCGACAGTGGCTCCTATAATTCACCCCTCCACTTT.

This clonotype was picked up a small number of times. The V and J genes are TRBV24-1 and TRBJ2-1; 12 positions agree with TRBD1. The CDR3 extends over 15 amino acids. Germline V gene lookup returns CDR1 KGHDR and CDR2 SFDVKD. V shed 4 bases, J shed 8 bases, and the junction held 5 bases outside the gene matches. This CDR3 reads CATSDGTGGFDEQFF. The CDR3 region has the DNA TGTGCCACCAGTGACGGGACAGGGGGCTTCGATGAGCAGTTCTTC.

This clonotype has just a few counts. This chain links TRBV6-1 with TRBJ1-4; TRBD1 agrees at 7 bases. CDR1 is MNHNS and CDR2 is SASEGT in the germline V gene. The length of the CDR3 is 14 residues. The junction had 4 bases not matched to a gene; V was cut back by 6 bases and J by 3 bases. Here the CDR3 DNA reads TGTGCCAGCAGGACAGGGCATCCTAATGAAAAACTGTTTTTT. Amino acid sequence: CASRTGHPNEKLFF.

The chain employs TRBV13 and TRBJ1-2, with TRBD1 identical over 7 bases. In germline, CDR1 is PRHDT, CDR2 FYEKMQ (reference sequence). This CDR3 is 13 amino acids long. V lost 3 bases to trimming and J lost 6 bases; unmatched junction nucleotides: 4. The CDR3 here is CASSFTQGDGYTF. The DNA for the CDR3 is TGTGCCAGCAGCTTTACGCAGGGGGATGGCTACACCTTC.

This clonotype has only a few counts. The rearrangement links TRBV30 to TRBJ2-1, with D perhaps TRBD1 (6 bases). CDR1 is GTSNPN and CDR2 is SVGIG in the germline V gene (reference sequence). Trimming stripped 3 bases from V and 10 bases from J, with 16 bases between. This CDR3 spans 13 amino acids. The DNA of the CDR3 is TGTGCCTGGAGATTCGTCTCTGGGGGCGAGCAGTTCTTC. Protein sequence: CAWRFVSGGEQFF.

Only a few counts were recorded for this clonotype. The chain couples TRBV18 to TRBJ1-3, with D unclear. From germline, CDR1 is KGHSH and CDR2 LQKENI. Trimming removed 2 bases from V and 4 bases from J, with 12 bases in between. The CDR3 totals 15 residues. The CDR3 protein is CASSPLGQFGNTIYF. CDR3 coding DNA: TGTGCCAGCTCACCATTGGGCCAGTTCGGAAACACCATATATTTT.